What follows is one TCR beta chain and its context. This clonotype was detected ten times or more. The clone's antigen remains unknown. Within one base of it there is no much larger clone, and no base qualities were kept. The germline V gene (reference sequence) provides CDR1 SGHNT and CDR2 YYREEE. The CDR3 contains 14 residues, cysteine and phenylalanine counted. CDR3 DNA only is kept here, 42 bases in frame from base 1. Trimming at the junction amounts to 4 bases on V and 4 bases on J, and the germline ends lie 12 bases apart. This specimen belongs to a study of T cells of healthy individuals (dated by TCRdb to the late 2010s). The method behind the library was 5' RACE. TCRdb records Illumina MiSeq as the sequencer. TCRdb itself trimmed the public reads at Q25 with fastp, ran MiXCR and retained productive beta chains. Each entry is one CDR3 protein sequence, shown with its most common DNA and genes. This sample is represented by around 79,000 distinct CDR3 sequences; more than 4.5% of them were singletons. Roughly 7.6% of the sample is in the top ten clones.

This chain joins TRBV5-4 to TRBJ2-1, with no confident D gene call. This clonotype was obtained from a female donor in good health. CDR3 region: CASSPQAEYNEQFF. The nucleotides are TGTGCCAGCAGCCCCCAGGCAGAGTACAATGAGCAGTTCTTC.